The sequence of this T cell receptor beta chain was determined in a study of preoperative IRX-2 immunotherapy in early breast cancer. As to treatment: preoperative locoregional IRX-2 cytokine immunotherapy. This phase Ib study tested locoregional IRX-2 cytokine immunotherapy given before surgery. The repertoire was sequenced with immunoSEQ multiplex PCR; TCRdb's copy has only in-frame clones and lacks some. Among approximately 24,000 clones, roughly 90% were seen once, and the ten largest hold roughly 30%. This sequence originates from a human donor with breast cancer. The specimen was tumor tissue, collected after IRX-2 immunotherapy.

The CDR3 nucleotides are TGTGCCAGCAGCGCTACCGGGACAGGGAATTCACCCCTCCACTTT. Its translation: CASSATGTGNSPLHF. The J gene is TRBJ1-6, the V gene TRBV9, with 9 bases fitting TRBD1. CDR1 is SGDLS, CDR2 YYNGEE, per germline. With V trimmed by 3 bases and J by 7 bases, 5 bases remained unmatched. This CDR3 has 15 residues.